This T cell receptor beta chain was identified in a study of OX40 agonist ivuxolimab in advanced cancers. Per germline, CDR1 SNHLY and CDR2 FYNNEI. V dropped 4 bases and J dropped 0 bases, with 4 bases sitting between them. The CDR3 is 13 residues long. TCRdb keeps only in-frame clones here, not all; method: immunoSEQ multiplex PCR. The data show some 60,000 clones, 90% to 95% seen once. Sequencing used CD4+ or CD8+ T cells sorted from blood, obtained in a trial of the OX40 agonist ivuxolimab. The chain links TRBV2 to TRBJ1-5; D unresolved. The receptor was derived from an adult with an advanced solid tumor such as melanoma, head and neck, liver or kidney cancer. The CDR3, as DNA: TGTGCCAGCAGTGGAACTAGCAATCAGCCCCAGCATTTT. This sequence encodes CASSGTSNQPQHF. The full variable domain, its missing parts supplied by reference TRBV2 and TRBJ1-5, is EPEVTQTPSHQVTQMGQEVILRCVPISNHLYFYWYRQILGQKVEFLVSFYNNEISEKSEIFDDQFSVERPDGSNFTLKIRSTKLEDSAMYFCASSGTSNQPQHFGDGTRLSIL.